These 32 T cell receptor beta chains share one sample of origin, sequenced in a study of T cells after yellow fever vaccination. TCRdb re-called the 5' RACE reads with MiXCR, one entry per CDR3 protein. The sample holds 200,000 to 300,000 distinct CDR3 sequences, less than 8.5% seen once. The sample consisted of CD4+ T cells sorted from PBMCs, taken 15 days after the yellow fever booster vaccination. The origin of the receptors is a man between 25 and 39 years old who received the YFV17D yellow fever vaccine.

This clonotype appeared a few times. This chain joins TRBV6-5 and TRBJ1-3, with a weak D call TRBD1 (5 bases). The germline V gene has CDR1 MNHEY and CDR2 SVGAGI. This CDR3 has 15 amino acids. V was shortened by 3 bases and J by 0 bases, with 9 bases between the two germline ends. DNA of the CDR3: TGTGCCAGCAGTTATCAGGGTCTCTCTGGAAACACCATATATTTT. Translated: CASSYQGLSGNTIYF.

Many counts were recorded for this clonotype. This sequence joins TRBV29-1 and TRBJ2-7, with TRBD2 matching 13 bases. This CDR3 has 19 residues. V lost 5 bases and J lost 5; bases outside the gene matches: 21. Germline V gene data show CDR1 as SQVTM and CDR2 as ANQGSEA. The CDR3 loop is CSVRDGLAGAPSTENEQYF. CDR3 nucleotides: TGCAGCGTTCGCGATGGACTAGCGGGAGCGCCTTCGACCGAAAACGAGCAGTACTTC.

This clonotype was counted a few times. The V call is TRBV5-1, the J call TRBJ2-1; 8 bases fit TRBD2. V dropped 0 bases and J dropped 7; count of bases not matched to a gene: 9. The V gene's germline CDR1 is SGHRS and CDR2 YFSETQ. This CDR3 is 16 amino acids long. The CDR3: CASSLASGGPWNEQFF. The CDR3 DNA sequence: TGCGCCAGCAGCTTGGCCTCGGGAGGGCCGTGGAATGAGCAGTTCTTC.

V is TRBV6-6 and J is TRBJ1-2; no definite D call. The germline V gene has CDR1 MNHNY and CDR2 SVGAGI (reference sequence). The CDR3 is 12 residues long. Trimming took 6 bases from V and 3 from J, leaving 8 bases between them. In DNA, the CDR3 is TGTGCCAGCAGCGGATTCTACTATGGCTACACCTTC. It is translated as CASSGFYYGYTF.

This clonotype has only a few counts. The CDR3 DNA is TGTGCCAGCAGGCCCCTTCAGTCTGAAGCTTTCTTT. As protein: CASRPLQSEAFF. This chain joins TRBV12-3 or TRBV12-4 and TRBJ1-1; D remains ambiguous. V gave up 6 bases and J gave up 6 bases, with 11 bases separating them. The CDR3 is 12 amino acids.

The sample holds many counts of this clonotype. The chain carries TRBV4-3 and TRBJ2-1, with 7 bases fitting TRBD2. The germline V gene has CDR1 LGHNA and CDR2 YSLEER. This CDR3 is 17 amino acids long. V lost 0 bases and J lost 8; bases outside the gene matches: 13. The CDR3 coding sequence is TGCGCCAGCAGCCAAGAGGCTAGCGGATCCCCCCTCTATGAGCAGTTCTTC. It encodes CASSQEASGSPLYEQFF.

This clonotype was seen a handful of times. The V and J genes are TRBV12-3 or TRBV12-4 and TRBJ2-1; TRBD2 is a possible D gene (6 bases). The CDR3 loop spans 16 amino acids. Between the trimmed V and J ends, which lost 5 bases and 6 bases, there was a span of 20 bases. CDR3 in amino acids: CASSPLAGSRGNEQFF. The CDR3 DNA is TGTGCCAGCAGTCCCCTTGCCGGGAGCCGAGGCAATGAGCAGTTCTTC.

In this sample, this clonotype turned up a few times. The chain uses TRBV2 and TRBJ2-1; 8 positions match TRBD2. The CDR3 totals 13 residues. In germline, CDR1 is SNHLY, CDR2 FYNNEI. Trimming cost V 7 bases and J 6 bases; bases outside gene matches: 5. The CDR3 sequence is CASKLAVINEQFF. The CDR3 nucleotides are TGTGCCAGCAAACTAGCGGTTATCAATGAGCAGTTCTTC.

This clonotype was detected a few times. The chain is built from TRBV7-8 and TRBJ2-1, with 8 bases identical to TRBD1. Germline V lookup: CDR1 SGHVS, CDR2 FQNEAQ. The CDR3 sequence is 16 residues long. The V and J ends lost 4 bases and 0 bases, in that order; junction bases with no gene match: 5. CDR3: CASSSDRGHSYNEQFF. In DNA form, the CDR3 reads TGTGCCAGCAGCTCCGACAGGGGCCACTCCTACAATGAGCAGTTCTTC.

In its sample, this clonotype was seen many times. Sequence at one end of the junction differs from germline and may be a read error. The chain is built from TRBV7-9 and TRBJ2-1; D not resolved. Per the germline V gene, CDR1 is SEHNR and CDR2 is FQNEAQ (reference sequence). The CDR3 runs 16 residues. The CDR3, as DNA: TGTGCCAGCAGCCTAGATGGCGCTGCCACCTACAAGGAGCAGTTCTTC. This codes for CASSLDGAATYKEQFF.

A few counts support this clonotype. This chain's CDR3 is CASSPPDRSGTQHF. The CDR3 DNA follows: TGTGCCAGCAGCCCCCCTGACAGGTCCGGGACCCAGCATTTT. This chain connects TRBV28 to TRBJ1-5, with TRBD1 as a possible D gene (6 bases). The CDR3 loop spans 14 amino acids. V gave up 6 bases and J gave up 11 bases, with 20 bases separating them. Germline V gene data show CDR1 as MDHEN and CDR2 as SYDVKM.

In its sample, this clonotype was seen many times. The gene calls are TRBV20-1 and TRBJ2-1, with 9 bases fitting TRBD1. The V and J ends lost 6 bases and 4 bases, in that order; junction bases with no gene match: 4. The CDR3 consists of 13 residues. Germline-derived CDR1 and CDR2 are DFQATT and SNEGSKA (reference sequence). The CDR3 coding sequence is TGCAGTGCAGGACAGGGGCCGTACAATGAGCAGTTCTTC. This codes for CSAGQGPYNEQFF.

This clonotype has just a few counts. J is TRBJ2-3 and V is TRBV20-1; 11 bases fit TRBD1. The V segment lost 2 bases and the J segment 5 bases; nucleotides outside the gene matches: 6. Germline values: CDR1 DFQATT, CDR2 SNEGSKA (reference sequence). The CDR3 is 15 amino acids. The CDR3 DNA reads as TGCAGTGCTAGAACCGGGACAGGGGGTAAAGATACGCAGTATTTT. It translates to CSARTGTGGKDTQYF.

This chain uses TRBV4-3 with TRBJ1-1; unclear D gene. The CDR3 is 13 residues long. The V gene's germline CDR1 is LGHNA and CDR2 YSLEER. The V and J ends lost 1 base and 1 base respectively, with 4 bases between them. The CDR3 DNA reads TGCGCCAGCAGCCAAGCCTCGAACACTGAAGCTTTCTTT. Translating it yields CASSQASNTEAFF.

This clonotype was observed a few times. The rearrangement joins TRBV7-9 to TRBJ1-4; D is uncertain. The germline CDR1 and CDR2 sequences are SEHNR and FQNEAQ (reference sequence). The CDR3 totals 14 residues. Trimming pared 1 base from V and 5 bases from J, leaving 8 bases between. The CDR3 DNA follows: TGTGCCAGCAGCTTAGGAAGGCTGAATGAAAAACTGTTTTTT. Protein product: CASSLGRLNEKLFF.

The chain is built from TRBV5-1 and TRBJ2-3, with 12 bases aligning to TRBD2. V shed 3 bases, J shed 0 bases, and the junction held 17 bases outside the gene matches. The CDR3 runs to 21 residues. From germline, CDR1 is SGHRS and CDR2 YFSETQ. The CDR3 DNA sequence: TGCGCCAGCAGCTATCGATCGAAGACTAGCGGGAGTTCGGGTAGCACAGATACGCAGTATTTT. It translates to CASSYRSKTSGSSGSTDTQYF.

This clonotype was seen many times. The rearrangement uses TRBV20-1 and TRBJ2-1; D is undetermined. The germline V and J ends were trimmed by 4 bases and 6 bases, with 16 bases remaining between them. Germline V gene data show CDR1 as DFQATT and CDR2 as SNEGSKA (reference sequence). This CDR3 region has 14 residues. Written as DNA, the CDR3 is TGCAGTGCTACGAGATCGGTCGGGCGCAATGAGCAGTTCTTC. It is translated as CSATRSVGRNEQFF.

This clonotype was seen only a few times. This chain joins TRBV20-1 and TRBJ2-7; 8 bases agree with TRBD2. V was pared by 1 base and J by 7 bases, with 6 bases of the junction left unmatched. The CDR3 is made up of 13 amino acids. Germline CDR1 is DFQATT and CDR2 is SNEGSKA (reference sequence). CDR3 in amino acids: CSARVRGEGEQYF. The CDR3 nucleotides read TGCAGTGCTAGAGTGCGGGGGGAGGGGGAGCAGTACTTC.

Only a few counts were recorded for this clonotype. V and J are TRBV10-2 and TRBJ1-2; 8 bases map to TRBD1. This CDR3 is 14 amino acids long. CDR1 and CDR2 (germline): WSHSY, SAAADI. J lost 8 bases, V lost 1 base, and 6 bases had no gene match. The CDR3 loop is CASSELGQVTGYTF. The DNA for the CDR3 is TGCGCCAGCAGTGAGTTGGGACAGGTCACAGGCTACACCTTC.

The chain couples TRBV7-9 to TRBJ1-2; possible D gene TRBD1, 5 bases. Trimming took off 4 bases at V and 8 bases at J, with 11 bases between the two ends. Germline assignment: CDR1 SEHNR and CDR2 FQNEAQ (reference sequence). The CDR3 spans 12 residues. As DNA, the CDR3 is TGTGCCAGCAGCTGGACAACTTTAGGCTACACCTTC. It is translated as CASSWTTLGYTF.

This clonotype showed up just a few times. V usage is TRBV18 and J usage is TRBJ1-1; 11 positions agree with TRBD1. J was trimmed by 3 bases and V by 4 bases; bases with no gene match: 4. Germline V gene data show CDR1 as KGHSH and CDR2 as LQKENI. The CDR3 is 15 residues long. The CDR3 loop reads CASSLGTGGYTEAFF. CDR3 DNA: TGTGCCAGCTCACTTGGGACAGGGGGTTACACTGAAGCTTTCTTT.

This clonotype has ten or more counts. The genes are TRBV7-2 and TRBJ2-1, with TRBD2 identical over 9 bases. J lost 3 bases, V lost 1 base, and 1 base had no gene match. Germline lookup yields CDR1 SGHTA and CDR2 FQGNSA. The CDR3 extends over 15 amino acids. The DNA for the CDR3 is TGTGCCAGCAGCTTAGGCGGGAGGGACTACAATGAGCAGTTCTTC. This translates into CASSLGGRDYNEQFF. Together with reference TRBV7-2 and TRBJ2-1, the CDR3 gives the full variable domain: GAGVSQSPSNKVTEKGKDVELRCDPISGHTALYWYRQSLGQGLEFLIYFQGNSAPDKSGLPSDRFSAERTGGSVSTLTIQRTQQEDSAVYLCASSLGGRDYNEQFFGPGTRLTVL.

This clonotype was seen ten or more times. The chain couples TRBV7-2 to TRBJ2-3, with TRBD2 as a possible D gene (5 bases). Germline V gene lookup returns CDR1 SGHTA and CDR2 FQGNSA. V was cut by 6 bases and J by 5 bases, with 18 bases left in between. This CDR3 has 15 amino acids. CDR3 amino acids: CASSLRDRPVDTQYF. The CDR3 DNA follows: TGTGCCAGCAGTCTTCGGGATCGCCCGGTAGATACGCAGTATTTT.

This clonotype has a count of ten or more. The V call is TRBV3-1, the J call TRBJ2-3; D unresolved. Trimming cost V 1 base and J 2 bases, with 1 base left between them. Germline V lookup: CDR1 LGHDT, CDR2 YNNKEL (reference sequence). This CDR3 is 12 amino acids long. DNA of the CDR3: TGTGCCAGCAGCCAAGTCACAGATACGCAGTATTTT. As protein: CASSQVTDTQYF.

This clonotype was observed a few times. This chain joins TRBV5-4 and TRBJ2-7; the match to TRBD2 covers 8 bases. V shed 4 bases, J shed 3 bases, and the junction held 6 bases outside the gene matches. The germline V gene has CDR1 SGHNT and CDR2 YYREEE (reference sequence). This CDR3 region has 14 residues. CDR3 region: CASSRSGRVYEQYF. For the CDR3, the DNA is TGTGCCAGCAGCAGGAGCGGGAGAGTCTACGAGCAGTACTTC.

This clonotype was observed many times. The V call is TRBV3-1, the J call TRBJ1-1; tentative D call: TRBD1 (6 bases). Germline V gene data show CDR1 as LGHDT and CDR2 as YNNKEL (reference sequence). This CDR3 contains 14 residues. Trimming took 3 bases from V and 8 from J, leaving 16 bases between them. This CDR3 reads CASSHSFGTTEAFF. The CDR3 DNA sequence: TGTGCCAGCAGCCATTCATTCGGGACAACAGAAGCTTTCTTT.

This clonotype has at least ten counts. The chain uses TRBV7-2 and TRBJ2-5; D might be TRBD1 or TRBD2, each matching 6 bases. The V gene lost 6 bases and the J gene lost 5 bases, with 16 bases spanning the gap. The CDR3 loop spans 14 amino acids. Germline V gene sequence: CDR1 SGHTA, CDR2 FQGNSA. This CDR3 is CASRPGGGSETQYF. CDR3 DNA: TGTGCCAGCAGGCCCGGAGGGGGTAGCGAGACCCAGTACTTC.

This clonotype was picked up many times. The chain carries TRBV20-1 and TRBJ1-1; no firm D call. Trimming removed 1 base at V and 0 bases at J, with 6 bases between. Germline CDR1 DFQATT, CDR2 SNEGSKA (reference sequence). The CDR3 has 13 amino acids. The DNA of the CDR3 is TGCAGTGCTAGAGGGACGGTGAACACTGAAGCTTTCTTT. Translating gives CSARGTVNTEAFF.

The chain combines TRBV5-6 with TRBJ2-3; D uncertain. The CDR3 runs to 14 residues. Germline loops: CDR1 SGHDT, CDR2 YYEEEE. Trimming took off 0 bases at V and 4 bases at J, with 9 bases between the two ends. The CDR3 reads CASSLDSPADTQYF. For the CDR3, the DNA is TGTGCCAGCAGCTTGGACAGTCCGGCAGATACGCAGTATTTT.

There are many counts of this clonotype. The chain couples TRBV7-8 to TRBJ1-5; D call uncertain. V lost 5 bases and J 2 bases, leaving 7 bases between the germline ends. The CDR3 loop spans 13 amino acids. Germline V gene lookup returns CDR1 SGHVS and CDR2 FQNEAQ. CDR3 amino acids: CASSNPGNQPQHF. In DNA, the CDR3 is TGTGCCAGCAGCAACCCGGGCAATCAGCCCCAGCATTTT.

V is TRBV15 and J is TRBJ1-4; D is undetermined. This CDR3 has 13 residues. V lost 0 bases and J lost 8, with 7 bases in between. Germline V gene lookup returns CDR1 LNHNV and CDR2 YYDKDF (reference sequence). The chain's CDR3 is CATSRDLAEKLFF. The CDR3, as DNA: TGTGCCACCAGCAGAGATTTAGCGGAAAAACTGTTTTTT.

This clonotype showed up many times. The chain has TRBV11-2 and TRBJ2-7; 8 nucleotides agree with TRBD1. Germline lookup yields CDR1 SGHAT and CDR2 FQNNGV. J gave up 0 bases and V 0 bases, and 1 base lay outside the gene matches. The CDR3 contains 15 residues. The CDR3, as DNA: TGTGCCAGCAGCTTAGAGGGGACAGGCTCCTACGAGCAGTACTTC. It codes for CASSLEGTGSYEQYF. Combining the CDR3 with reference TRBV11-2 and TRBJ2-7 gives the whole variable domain EAGVAQSPRYKIIEKRQSVAFWCNPISGHATLYWYQQILGQGPKLLIQFQNNGVVDDSQLPKDRFSAERLKGVDSTLKIQPAKLEDSAVYLCASSLEGTGSYEQYFGPGTRLTVT.